This paragraph covers one T cell receptor beta chain sequence. Its antigen is unknown. The sample comes from a study of T-cell memory formation after mild COVID-19. Study-level findings and limits: For second-wave clones that peaked at day 37, SARS-CoV-2 specificity went unverified. Contracting CD4+ clones sat mainly in CM and EM; CD8+ in EMRA.

Germline assignment: CDR1 MNHNS and CDR2 SASEGT. The CDR3 has 11 residues. The V gene lost 4 bases and the J gene lost 2 bases, with 3 bases spanning the gap. TCRdb ran MiXCR on the 5' RACE reads and lists one entry per CDR3 protein. The data hold some 160,000 distinct CDR3 sequences, with roughly a third observed a single time. This clonotype was obtained from an adult woman who had mild COVID-19 (a few samples of this study predate the infection). Cell type and time point are not known. The rearrangement joins TRBV6-1 to TRBJ2-7; D call uncertain. Sequenced input: PBMCs or a T cell subset sorted from them (not recorded which). CDR3 sequence: CASSGPYEQYF. DNA for the CDR3: TGTGCCAGCAGTGGACCCTACGAGCAGTACTTC.